The T cell receptor (beta chain) described here comes from a study of CD8+CD57+ T cells in acquired aplastic anemia. For CDR3 and TCR beta VDJ profiling, genomic DNA was the template used. In TCRdb, the reads were re-called with MiXCR into one record per CDR3 protein. The sample carries a few hundred thousand distinct CDR3 sequences, 82% recorded once. The germline V gene encodes CDR1 SGHTA and CDR2 FQGTGA. Deletions cut 7 bases from V and 13 bases from J, with 29 bases between. The CDR3 covers 16 residues. The patients chosen for sequencing had shown expansion of CD8+CD57+ cells (detected by flow cytometry).

The TCR sequence derives from a human donor with aplastic anemia. The chain combines TRBV7-3 with TRBJ1-5; possible D gene TRBD1, 6 bases. The sample was sorted CD4+, CD8+, or CD8+CD57+ T cells (not recorded which) from PBMCs. CDR3 residues: CASTRQANAVEHPQHF. The CDR3 bases are TGTGCCAGCACAAGACAGGCCAACGCCGTTGAACACCCACAGCATTTT.